The present entry profiles one TCR beta chain with its context. The record originates from a study of cytomegalovirus exposure and HLA in healthy donors. The primer mix had 60 Vbeta and 13 Jbeta primers. TCRdb's copy holds only in-frame clones and misses some; the assay was immunoSEQ multiplex PCR. The sample yields approximately 110,000 clones, about 78% seen once. Germline loops: CDR1 SGHTA, CDR2 FQGTGA. The CDR3 length is 15 residues. Germline trimming cut 5 bases from V and 3 bases from J; bases unmatched to any gene: 1. Sequences were obtained from PBMCs. The clonotype originates from a woman aged 25 to 39 in good health and CMV-seropositive. The V and J genes are TRBV7-3 and TRBJ2-3; 14 bases fit TRBD2. Here the CDR3 reads CASSRTSGRTDTQYF. CDR3 sequence (DNA): TGTGCCAGCAGCCGGACTAGCGGGAGGACAGATACGCAGTATTTT.